This TCR beta chain is from a study of response to subunit inactivated influenza vaccine. Trimming at V came to 5 bases and at J to 4 bases, leaving 8 bases not matched to a gene. The CDR3 runs to 15 residues. Germline CDR1 DFQATT, CDR2 SNEGSKA (reference sequence). Using its own MiXCR run on the RT-PCR reads, TCRdb lists one record per CDR3 protein. The data show about 780,000 distinct CDR3 sequences, with 18% seen just once and roughly 11% held by the top ten. This clonotype was counted ten times or more. The sequences come from PBMCs from blood, collected 4 to 6 days after vaccination. The TCR comes from a man aged 50-60 years who received an inactivated influenza vaccine. The rearrangement uses TRBV20-1 and TRBJ2-1, with 10 bases identical to TRBD2. CDR3 loop: CSASASGRAYNEQFF. DNA of the CDR3: TGCAGTGCTTCCGCTAGCGGGAGAGCTTACAATGAGCAGTTCTTC.